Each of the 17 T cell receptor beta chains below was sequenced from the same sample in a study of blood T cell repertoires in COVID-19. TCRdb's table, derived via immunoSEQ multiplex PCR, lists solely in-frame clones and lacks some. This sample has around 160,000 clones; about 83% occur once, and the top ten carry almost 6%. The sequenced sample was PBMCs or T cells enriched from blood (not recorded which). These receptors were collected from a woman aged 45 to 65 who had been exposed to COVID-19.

DNA for the CDR3: TGTGCCAGCAGCGGAGCAACCTCCTCTCGAGCTTTCTTT. Translation gives CASSGATSSRAFF. The chain couples TRBV9 to TRBJ1-1, with D unclear. Trimming took off 3 bases at V and 10 bases at J, with 16 bases between the two ends. In germline, CDR1 is SGDLS, CDR2 YYNGEE. This CDR3 is 13 amino acids long.

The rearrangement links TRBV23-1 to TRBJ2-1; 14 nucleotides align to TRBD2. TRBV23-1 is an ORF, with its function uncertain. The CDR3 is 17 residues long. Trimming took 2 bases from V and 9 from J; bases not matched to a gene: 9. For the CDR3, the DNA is TGCGCCAGCAGTCAAAGACTAGCGGGAGGGCCAAGGGGTGAGCAGTTCTTC. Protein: CASSQRLAGGPRGEQFF.

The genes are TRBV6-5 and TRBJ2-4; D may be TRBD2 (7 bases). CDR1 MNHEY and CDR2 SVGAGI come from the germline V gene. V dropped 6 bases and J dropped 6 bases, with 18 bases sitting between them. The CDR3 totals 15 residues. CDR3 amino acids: CASRAEGGRLNIQYF. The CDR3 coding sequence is TGTGCCAGCAGGGCTGAGGGGGGGCGATTAAACATTCAGTACTTC.

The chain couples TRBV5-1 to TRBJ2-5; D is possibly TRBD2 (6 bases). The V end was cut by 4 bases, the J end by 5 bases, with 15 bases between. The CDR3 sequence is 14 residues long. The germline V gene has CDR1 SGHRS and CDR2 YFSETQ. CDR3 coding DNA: TGCGCCAGCAGCCGTGGATCGGGGAGGGAGACCCAGTACTTC. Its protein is CASSRGSGRETQYF.

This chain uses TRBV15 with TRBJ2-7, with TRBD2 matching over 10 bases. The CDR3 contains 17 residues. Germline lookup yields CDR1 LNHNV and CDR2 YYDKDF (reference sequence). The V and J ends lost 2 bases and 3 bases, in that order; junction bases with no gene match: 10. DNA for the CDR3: TGTGCCACCAGCAGACCGGGACTAGCGTCGAAGGGCTACGAGCAGTACTTC. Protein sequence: CATSRPGLASKGYEQYF.

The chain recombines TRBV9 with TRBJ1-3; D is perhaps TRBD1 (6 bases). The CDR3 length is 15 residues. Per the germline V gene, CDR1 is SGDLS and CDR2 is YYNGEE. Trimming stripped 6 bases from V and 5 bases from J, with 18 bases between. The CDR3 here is CASNSGTLGRNTIYF. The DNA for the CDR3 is TGTGCCAGCAACTCCGGGACACTGGGGCGAAACACCATATATTTT.

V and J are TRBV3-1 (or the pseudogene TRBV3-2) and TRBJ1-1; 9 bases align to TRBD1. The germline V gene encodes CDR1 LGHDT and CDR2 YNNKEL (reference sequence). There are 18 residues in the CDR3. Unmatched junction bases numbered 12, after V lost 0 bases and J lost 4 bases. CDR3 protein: CASSQDGRQGGPSTEAFF. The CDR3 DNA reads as TGTGCCAGCAGCCAAGACGGTCGACAGGGGGGTCCTTCCACTGAAGCTTTCTTT.

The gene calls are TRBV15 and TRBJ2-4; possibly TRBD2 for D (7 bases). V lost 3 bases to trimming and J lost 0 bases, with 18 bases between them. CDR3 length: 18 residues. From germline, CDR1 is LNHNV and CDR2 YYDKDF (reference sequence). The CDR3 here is CATSRGRGGELAKNIQYF. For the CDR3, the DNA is TGTGCCACCAGCAGGGGTAGGGGGGGCGAACTAGCCAAAAACATTCAGTACTTC. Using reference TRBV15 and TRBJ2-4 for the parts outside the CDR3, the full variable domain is DAMVIQNPRYQVTQFGKPVTLSCSQTLNHNVMYWYQQKSSQAPKLLFHYYDKDFNNEADTPDNFQSRRPNTSFCFLDIRSPGLGDTAMYLCATSRGRGGELAKNIQYFGAGTRLSVL.

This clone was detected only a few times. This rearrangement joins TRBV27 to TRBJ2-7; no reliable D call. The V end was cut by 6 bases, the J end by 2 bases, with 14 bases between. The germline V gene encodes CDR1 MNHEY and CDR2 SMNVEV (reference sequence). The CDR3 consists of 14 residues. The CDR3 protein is CASRYHDKTYEQYF. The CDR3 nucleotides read TGTGCCAGCAGGTACCACGACAAAACCTACGAGCAGTACTTC.

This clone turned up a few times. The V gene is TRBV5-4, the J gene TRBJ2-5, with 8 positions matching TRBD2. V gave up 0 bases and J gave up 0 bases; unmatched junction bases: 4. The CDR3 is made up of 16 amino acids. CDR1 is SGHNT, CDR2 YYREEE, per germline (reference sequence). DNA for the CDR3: TGTGCCAGCAGCTTGGGGACTAGCTTGTACCAAGAGACCCAGTACTTC. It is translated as CASSLGTSLYQETQYF.

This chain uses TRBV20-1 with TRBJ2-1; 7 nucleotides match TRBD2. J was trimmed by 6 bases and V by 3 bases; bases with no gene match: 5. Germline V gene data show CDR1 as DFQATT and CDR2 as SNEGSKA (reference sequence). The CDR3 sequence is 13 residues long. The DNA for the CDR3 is TGCAGTGCTAGTCGGACTAGTGGCAATGAGCAGTTCTTC. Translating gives CSASRTSGNEQFF.

The CDR3 DNA is TGTGCCAGTAGTTCCCGGGACAGCAGCACAGATACGCAGTATTTT. Its protein is CASSSRDSSTDTQYF. The chain combines TRBV19 with TRBJ2-3; 7 bases fit TRBD1. The CDR3 is 15 residues long. Per the germline V gene, CDR1 is LNHDA and CDR2 is SQIVND (reference sequence). The trim removed 5 bases at V and 0 bases at J, leaving 5 bases unmatched.

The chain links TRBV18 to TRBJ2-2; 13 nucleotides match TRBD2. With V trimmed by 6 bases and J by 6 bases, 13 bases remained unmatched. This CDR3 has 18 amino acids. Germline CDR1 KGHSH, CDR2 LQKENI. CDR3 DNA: TGTGCCAGCTCGTTTTCCGGGACTAGCGGGATTACAGCCGGGGAGCTGTTTTTT. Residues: CASSFSGTSGITAGELFF.

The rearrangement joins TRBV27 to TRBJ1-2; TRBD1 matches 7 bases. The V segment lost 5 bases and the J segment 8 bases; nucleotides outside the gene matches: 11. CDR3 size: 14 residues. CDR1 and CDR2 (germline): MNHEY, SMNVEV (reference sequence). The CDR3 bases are TGTGCCAGCAGTCCGGGACAGCTCTTCGGAGGCTACACCTTC. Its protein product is CASSPGQLFGGYTF.

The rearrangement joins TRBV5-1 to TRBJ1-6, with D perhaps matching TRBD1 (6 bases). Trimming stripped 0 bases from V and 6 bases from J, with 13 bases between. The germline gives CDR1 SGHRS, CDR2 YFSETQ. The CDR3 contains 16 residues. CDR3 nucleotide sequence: TGCGCCAGCAGCTTGGGCCGAACAGGGTTTAATTCACCCCTCCACTTT. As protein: CASSLGRTGFNSPLHF.

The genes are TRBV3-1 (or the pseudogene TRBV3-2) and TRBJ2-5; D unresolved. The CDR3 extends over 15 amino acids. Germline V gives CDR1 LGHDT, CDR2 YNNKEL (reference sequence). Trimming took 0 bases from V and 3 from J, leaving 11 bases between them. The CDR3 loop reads CASSQEARREETQYF. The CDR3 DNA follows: TGTGCCAGCAGCCAAGAGGCTAGACGTGAAGAGACCCAGTACTTC.

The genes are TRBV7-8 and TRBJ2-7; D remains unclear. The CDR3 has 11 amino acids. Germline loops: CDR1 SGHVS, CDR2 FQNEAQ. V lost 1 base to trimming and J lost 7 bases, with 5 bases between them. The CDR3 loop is CASSLDLEQYF. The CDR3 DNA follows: TGTGCCAGCAGCTTAGACTTGGAGCAGTACTTC.